What follows are 32 T cell receptor beta chains derived from one specimen sequenced in a study of cytomegalovirus exposure and HLA in healthy donors. 13 Jbeta primers and 60 Vbeta primers were used for the PCR. Using immunoSEQ multiplex PCR, the repertoire was profiled, and TCRdb retains in-frame clones only, with some absent. This table holds fewer than 90,000 clones, roughly three quarters found once. The sequenced sample consisted of PBMCs. Receptor source: a man aged 25-45 years in good health and CMV-seronegative.

This clone was counted between two and nine times. The chain employs TRBV19 and TRBJ2-7; D not resolved. Germline-derived CDR1 and CDR2 are LNHDA and SQIVND (reference sequence). The ends were cut back, 4 bases at V and 4 bases at J, with 8 bases in the middle. This CDR3 comprises 12 residues. CDR3: CASSNGLYEQYF. DNA of the CDR3: TGTGCCAGTAGTAATGGGCTATACGAGCAGTACTTC. Looking up the rest from reference TRBV19 and TRBJ2-7 gives the full variable domain: DGGITQSPKYLFRKEGQNVTLSCEQNLNHDAMYWYRQDPGQGLRLIYYSQIVNDFQKGDIAEGYSVSREKKESFPLTVTSAQKNPTAFYLCASSNGLYEQYFGPGTRLTVT.

CDR3 protein: CASSQGQGRDQPQHF. DNA of the CDR3: TGTGCCAGCAGCCAAGGACAGGGTAGGGATCAGCCCCAGCATTTT. The chain joins TRBV4-2 to TRBJ1-5, with 7 positions matching TRBD1. Germline V lookup: CDR1 LGHNA, CDR2 YNFKEQ. The junction had 5 bases not matched to a gene; V was cut back by 1 base and J by 5 bases. CDR3 size: 15 residues.

This clone occurred a few times. Mismatch with germline at one junction end may stem from a read error. This chain uses TRBV7-9 with TRBJ2-5, with 9 bases lining up with TRBD1. The germline CDR1 and CDR2 sequences are SEHNR and FQNEAQ (reference sequence). This CDR3 has 18 residues. The CDR3 loop reads CSSSLQGARTVRQETQYF. CDR3 DNA sequence: TGTTCCAGCAGCTTACAGGGGGCGCGAACCGTCCGTCAAGAGACCCAGTACTTC. The variable domain in full, completed from reference TRBV7-9 and TRBJ2-5, reads DTGVSQNPRHKITKRGQNVTFRCDPISEHNRLYWYRQTLGQGPEFLTYFQNEAQLEKSRLLSDRFSAERPKGSFSTLEIQRTEQGDSAMYLCSSSLQGARTVRQETQYFGPGTRLLVL.

The V gene is TRBV5-1, the J gene TRBJ2-1, with 11 bases lining up with TRBD2. CDR1 is SGHRS and CDR2 is YFSETQ in the germline V gene. The CDR3 totals 16 residues. Trimming removed 0 bases from V and 8 bases from J; junction bases left unmatched: 7. The CDR3 DNA reads TGCGCCAGCAGCTTGGTTTGGGTAGCGGGGGGGTATGAGCAGTTCTTC. This gives the protein CASSLVWVAGGYEQFF. Complete variable domain (other parts from reference TRBV5-1 and TRBJ2-1): KAGVTQTPRYLIKTRGQQVTLSCSPISGHRSVSWYQQTPGQGLQFLFEYFSETQRNKGNFPGRFSGRQFSNSRSEMNVSTLELGDSALYLCASSLVWVAGGYEQFFGPGTRLTVL.

This chain connects TRBV6-5 to TRBJ1-1; D is perhaps TRBD1 (5 bases). Germline values: CDR1 MNHEY, CDR2 SVGAGI. V was pared by 7 bases and J by 1 base, with 10 bases between. The CDR3 runs 13 residues. The chain's CDR3 is CASNGGTNTEAFF. Written as DNA, the CDR3 is TGTGCCAGCAATGGGGGGACGAACACTGAAGCTTTCTTT.

The V and J genes are TRBV27 and TRBJ2-1, with no clear D. CDR1 MNHEY and CDR2 SMNVEV come from the germline V gene (reference sequence). This CDR3 is 13 amino acids long. V was cut by 5 bases and J by 4 bases, with 9 bases left in between. In DNA, the CDR3 is TGTGCCAGCAGTGTCAAGAGGTACAATGAGCAGTTCTTC. It translates to CASSVKRYNEQFF.

V and J are TRBV6-1 and TRBJ1-5, with 7 bases aligning to TRBD1. Looked up from germline, CDR1 is MNHNS and CDR2 is SASEGT. V trimming: 5 bases; J trimming: 5 bases; junction bases outside the gene matches: 6. The CDR3 loop spans 14 amino acids. The CDR3 loop reads CASSPRQGDQPQHF. DNA of the CDR3: TGTGCCAGCAGTCCCCGACAGGGAGATCAGCCCCAGCATTTT.

The chain's CDR3 is CASSLDIGNSPLHF. The DNA of the CDR3 is TGCGCCAGCAGCTTGGATATCGGTAATTCACCCCTCCACTTT. The chain couples TRBV5-1 to TRBJ1-6, with D uncertain. The CDR3 contains 14 residues. CDR1 is SGHRS, CDR2 YFSETQ, per germline. V was cut by 0 bases and J by 6 bases, with 7 bases left in between. The variable domain in full, with the rest retrieved from reference TRBV5-1 and TRBJ1-6, is KAGVTQTPRYLIKTRGQQVTLSCSPISGHRSVSWYQQTPGQGLQFLFEYFSETQRNKGNFPGRFSGRQFSNSRSEMNVSTLELGDSALYLCASSLDIGNSPLHFGNGTRLTVT.

This clone was seen a few times. The J gene is TRBJ1-3, the V gene TRBV5-1; 8 bases map to TRBD1. The germline V gene has CDR1 SGHRS and CDR2 YFSETQ. This CDR3 has 13 amino acids. J was trimmed by 8 bases and V by 4 bases; bases with no gene match: 5. The CDR3 loop reads CASSIDRGDTIYF. In DNA, the CDR3 is TGCGCCAGCAGCATCGACAGGGGAGACACCATATATTTT.

The rearrangement uses TRBV19 and TRBJ1-5, with D possibly TRBD1 on 5 matching bases. V was cut by 2 bases and J by 2 bases, with 7 bases left in between. CDR3 length: 14 amino acids. CDR1 and CDR2 from the germline V gene are LNHDA and SQIVND (reference sequence). The CDR3 DNA is TGTGCCAGTAGTATACAGGGTGGCAATCAGCCCCAGCATTTT. This gives the protein CASSIQGGNQPQHF.

The V gene is TRBV23-1, the J gene TRBJ1-1; 7 positions match TRBD1. TRBV23-1 carries the ORF label, with uncertain function. The V gene end was trimmed by 0 bases and the J gene end by 7 bases; junction bases not matched to a gene: 5. This CDR3 region has 14 residues. CDR3 amino acids: CASSQSDRVNEAFF. The CDR3 DNA reads TGCGCCAGCAGTCAATCCGACAGGGTTAATGAAGCTTTCTTT.

The CDR3 loop reads CASSPDLNRVREQFF. The CDR3 nucleotides read TGCGCCAGCAGCCCGGACCTAAACAGGGTTAGGGAGCAGTTCTTC. The chain employs TRBV5-1 and TRBJ2-1, with D maybe TRBD1 (6 bases). This CDR3 is 15 amino acids long. Looked up from germline, CDR1 is SGHRS and CDR2 is YFSETQ. V lost 4 bases and J 10 bases, leaving 21 bases between the germline ends.

This chain connects TRBV7-2 to TRBJ1-2; unclear D gene. This CDR3 has 14 amino acids. Trimming removed 1 base from V and 2 bases from J, with 8 bases in between. The V gene's germline CDR1 is SGHTA and CDR2 FQGNSA. The CDR3 region is CASSLVTRNYGYTF. For the CDR3, the DNA is TGTGCCAGCAGCTTAGTTACCAGGAACTATGGCTACACCTTC.

The chain couples TRBV6-5 to TRBJ2-5; maybe TRBD2 (6 bases). Between the trimmed V and J ends, which lost 0 bases and 11 bases, there was a span of 13 bases. Germline CDR1 is MNHEY and CDR2 is SVGAGI. This CDR3 is 13 amino acids long. The CDR3 DNA sequence: TGTGCCAGCAGTTACTCTGAGGGTCGGGAGCAGTACTTC. It yields the protein CASSYSEGREQYF.

This clone was detected only once. J is TRBJ2-2 and V is TRBV2; perhaps TRBD1 as D (6 bases). Trimming removed 3 bases from V and 4 bases from J, with 12 bases in between. Germline V CDR1 and CDR2: SNHLY, FYNNEI. This CDR3 has 15 residues. CDR3 sequence (DNA): TGTGCCAGCAGTGACCAGGGGTCGGGCACCGGGGAGCTGTTTTTT. Protein sequence: CASSDQGSGTGELFF.

The chain uses TRBV7-9 and TRBJ2-1, with a weak D call TRBD1 (5 bases). Germline V CDR1 and CDR2: SEHNR, FQNEAQ (reference sequence). The CDR3 covers 12 residues. V was shortened by 1 base and J by 8 bases, with 6 bases between the two germline ends. CDR3 loop: CASSLVGHEQFF. DNA of the CDR3: TGTGCCAGCAGCTTAGTGGGGCATGAGCAGTTCTTC. The full variable domain, completed using reference TRBV7-9 and TRBJ2-1, is DTGVSQNPRHKITKRGQNVTFRCDPISEHNRLYWYRQTLGQGPEFLTYFQNEAQLEKSRLLSDRFSAERPKGSFSTLEIQRTEQGDSAMYLCASSLVGHEQFFGPGTRLTVL.

This chain joins TRBV4-2 and TRBJ2-3; 11 bases are shared with TRBD2. This CDR3 region has 15 residues. The germline gives CDR1 LGHNA, CDR2 YNFKEQ. Trimming took 4 bases from V and 3 from J; bases not matched to a gene: 3. CDR3 region: CASSPGTSGTDTQYF. DNA for the CDR3: TGTGCCAGCAGCCCTGGGACTAGCGGAACAGATACGCAGTATTTT.

DNA for the CDR3: TGCACCAGCAAACAGCGGGATAGCTCCTACGAGCAGTACTTC. This encodes CTSKQRDSSYEQYF. The V and J genes are TRBV1 and TRBJ2-7; no DNA check was done on the table's D call, TRBD2. TRBV1 is reported as a pseudogene. This CDR3 contains 14 residues.

This sequence joins TRBV30 and TRBJ1-6; D ambiguous. The CDR3 contains 15 residues. Germline CDR1 GTSNPN, CDR2 SVGIG (reference sequence). V lost 6 bases, J lost 8 bases, and 20 bases lay in between. The CDR3 DNA reads TGTGCCTGCCCCGGGGTGGGCATGACCGATTCACCCCTCCACTTT. Translating gives CACPGVGMTDSPLHF.

The rearrangement joins TRBV7-9 to TRBJ2-7; D might be TRBD2 (5 bases). Germline loops: CDR1 SEHNR, CDR2 FQNEAQ (reference sequence). The V end lost 3 bases, the J end lost 3 bases, and 15 bases lay between the germline ends. The length of the CDR3 is 15 residues. DNA for the CDR3: TGTGCCAGCAGCTTTGAGGGCGGGCCTAACTACGAGCAGTACTTC. As protein: CASSFEGGPNYEQYF.

The chain links TRBV30 to TRBJ1-1; D perhaps matches TRBD1 (6 bases). Trimming pared 2 bases from V and 7 bases from J, leaving 11 bases between. The germline V gene has CDR1 GTSNPN and CDR2 SVGIG (reference sequence). The CDR3 runs 12 residues. The CDR3 sequence is CAWSPYRDEAFF. The CDR3 region has the DNA TGTGCCTGGAGTCCATACAGGGATGAAGCTTTCTTT.

The chain recombines TRBV30 with TRBJ1-2, with D perhaps matching TRBD1 (5 bases). Germline lookup yields CDR1 GTSNPN and CDR2 SVGIG (reference sequence). The CDR3 contains 12 residues. Trimming took 1 base from V and 4 from J, leaving 7 bases between them. The CDR3 here is CAWSGQFYGYTF. CDR3 nucleotide sequence: TGTGCCTGGAGTGGACAGTTCTATGGCTACACCTTC.

This chain links TRBV7-6 with TRBJ2-5; D perhaps matches TRBD2 (6 bases). The CDR3 runs to 16 residues. CDR1 and CDR2 from the germline V gene are SGHVS and FNYEAQ. Trimming took off 4 bases at V and 5 bases at J, with 20 bases between the two ends. The CDR3 loop is CASSYIAVRAGETQYF. As DNA, the CDR3 is TGTGCCAGCAGCTACATAGCGGTCAGGGCGGGGGAGACCCAGTACTTC.

This clone was seen once. The chain has TRBV19 and TRBJ1-1, with 7 bases aligning to TRBD1. V lost 3 bases and J lost 3; bases outside the gene matches: 10. Germline V gene sequence: CDR1 LNHDA, CDR2 SQIVND (reference sequence). This CDR3 region has 16 residues. CDR3 sequence (DNA): TGTGCCAGTAGTATTTCGAGAGGGGGCTTGGACACTGAAGCTTTCTTT. It specifies CASSISRGGLDTEAFF.

The gene calls are TRBV5-1 and TRBJ1-1, with 7 bases identical to TRBD1. The CDR3 contains 16 residues. The trim removed 0 bases at V and 0 bases at J, leaving 5 bases unmatched. CDR1 is SGHRS and CDR2 is YFSETQ in the germline V gene. The DNA for the CDR3 is TGCGCCAGCAGCTTGGGCGCAGGGGGGATGAACACTGAAGCTTTCTTT. It translates to CASSLGAGGMNTEAFF.

The V gene is TRBV5-5, the J gene TRBJ2-7; possible D gene TRBD2, 5 bases. Trimming took off 5 bases at V and 1 base at J, with 16 bases between the two ends. The CDR3 extends over 15 amino acids. Germline CDR1 is SGHKS and CDR2 is YYEKEE (reference sequence). The CDR3 loop reads CASSFADRESYEQYF. CDR3 sequence (DNA): TGTGCCAGCAGTTTTGCGGACCGGGAATCCTACGAGCAGTACTTC.

The rearrangement joins TRBV28 to TRBJ1-1; 7 bases match TRBD1. The V segment lost 6 bases and the J segment 6 bases; nucleotides outside the gene matches: 10. The CDR3 covers 14 residues. Germline CDR1 reads MDHEN; CDR2 reads SYDVKM. CDR3 sequence (DNA): TGTGCCAGCAGCACGACAGGGTCTTTACCTGAAGCTTTCTTT. Its translation: CASSTTGSLPEAFF.

The V call is TRBV5-8, the J call TRBJ1-6, with no clear D. The V end was cut by 4 bases, the J end by 3 bases, with 2 bases between. The germline CDR1 and CDR2 sequences are SGHTS and YDEGEE. The CDR3 is made up of 12 amino acids. Here the CDR3 DNA reads TGTGCCAGCAGCCTCTATAATTCACCCCTCCACTTT. It encodes CASSLYNSPLHF.

CDR3 in DNA: TGCGCCAGCAGCGGATCAACACAGGGTCTTCCTTACGATACGCAGTATTTT. This codes for CASSGSTQGLPYDTQYF. The chain joins TRBV5-1 to TRBJ2-3; a possible D gene is TRBD1 (6 bases). Germline V gene sequence: CDR1 SGHRS, CDR2 YFSETQ. The V and J ends lost 4 bases and 6 bases respectively, with 24 bases between them. The CDR3 length is 17 residues.

This chain joins TRBV9 and TRBJ2-5; TRBD2 is a possible D gene (6 bases). The ends were cut back, 0 bases at V and 5 bases at J, with 17 bases in the middle. The CDR3 is made up of 16 amino acids. The V gene's germline CDR1 is SGDLS and CDR2 YYNGEE. For the CDR3, the DNA is TGTGCCAGCAGCGTAGCCCCGGGATTTGGAGGGGAGACCCAGTACTTC. Amino acid sequence: CASSVAPGFGGETQYF.

V and J are TRBV6-4 and TRBJ2-3; D gene ambiguous. The V gene lost 2 bases and the J gene lost 2 bases, with 5 bases spanning the gap. The germline CDR1 and CDR2 sequences are MRHNA and SNTAGT. This CDR3 contains 13 residues. CDR3 protein: CASSDRSTDTQYF. Written as DNA, the CDR3 is TGTGCCAGCAGTGACCGGTCCACAGATACGCAGTATTTT.

The chain recombines TRBV14 with TRBJ1-1; possibly TRBD1 for D (5 bases). V lost 2 bases and J lost 1, with 20 bases in between. This CDR3 comprises 18 residues. CDR1 SGHDN and CDR2 FVKESK come from the germline V gene. CDR3 sequence: CASSQRAGSYLWNTEAFF. The CDR3 coding sequence is TGTGCCAGCAGCCAAAGGGCAGGGTCATATTTATGGAACACTGAAGCTTTCTTT.